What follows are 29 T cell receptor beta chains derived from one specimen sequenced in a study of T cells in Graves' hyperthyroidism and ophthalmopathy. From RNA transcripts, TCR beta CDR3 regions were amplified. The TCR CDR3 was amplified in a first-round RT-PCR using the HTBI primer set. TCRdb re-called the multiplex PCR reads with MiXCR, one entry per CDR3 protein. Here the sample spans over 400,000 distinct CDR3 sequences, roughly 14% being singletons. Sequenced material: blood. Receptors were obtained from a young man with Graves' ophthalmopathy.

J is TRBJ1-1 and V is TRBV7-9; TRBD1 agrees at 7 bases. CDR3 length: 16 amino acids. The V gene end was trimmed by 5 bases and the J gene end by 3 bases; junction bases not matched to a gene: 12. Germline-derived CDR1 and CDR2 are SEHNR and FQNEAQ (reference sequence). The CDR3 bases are TGTGCCAGCAGCCCGTCGACAGGGTACAGGGACACTGAAGCTTTCTTT. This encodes CASSPSTGYRDTEAFF.

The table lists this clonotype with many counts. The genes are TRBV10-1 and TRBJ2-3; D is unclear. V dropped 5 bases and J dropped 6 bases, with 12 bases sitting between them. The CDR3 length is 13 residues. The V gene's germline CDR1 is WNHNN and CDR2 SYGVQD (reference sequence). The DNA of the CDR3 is TGCGCCAGCAGTCCTCGGGCCGGCGATACGCAGTATTTT. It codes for CASSPRAGDTQYF.

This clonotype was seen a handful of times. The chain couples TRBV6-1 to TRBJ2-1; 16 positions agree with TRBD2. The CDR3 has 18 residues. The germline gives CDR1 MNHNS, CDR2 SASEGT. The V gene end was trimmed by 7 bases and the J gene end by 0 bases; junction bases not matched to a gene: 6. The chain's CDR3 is CASIPGLAGGPSYNEQFF. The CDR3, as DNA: TGTGCCAGCATCCCGGGACTAGCGGGGGGGCCCTCCTACAATGAGCAGTTCTTC.

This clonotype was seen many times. In nucleotides, the CDR3 is TGCGCCAGCAGCTTGGGCGGGGAGGCCTACGAGCAGTACTTC. Protein sequence: CASSLGGEAYEQYF. V usage is TRBV5-1 and J usage is TRBJ2-7, with D possibly TRBD2 on 6 matching bases. Germline V gene data show CDR1 as SGHRS and CDR2 as YFSETQ. The CDR3 loop spans 14 amino acids. Trimming stripped 0 bases from V and 2 bases from J, with 9 bases between.

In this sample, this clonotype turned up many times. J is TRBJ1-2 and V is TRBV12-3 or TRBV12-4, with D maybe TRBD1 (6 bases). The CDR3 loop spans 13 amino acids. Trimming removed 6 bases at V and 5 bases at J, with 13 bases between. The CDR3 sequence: CASSQTGQYGYTF. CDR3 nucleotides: TGTGCCAGCAGCCAAACTGGACAGTATGGCTACACCTTC.

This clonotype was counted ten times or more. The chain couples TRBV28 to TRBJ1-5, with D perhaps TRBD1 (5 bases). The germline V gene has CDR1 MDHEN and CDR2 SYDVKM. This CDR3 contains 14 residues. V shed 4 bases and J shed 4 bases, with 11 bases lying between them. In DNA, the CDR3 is TGTGCCAGCAGTTCGTACGGGGGGAATCAGCCCCAGCATTTT. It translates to CASSSYGGNQPQHF.

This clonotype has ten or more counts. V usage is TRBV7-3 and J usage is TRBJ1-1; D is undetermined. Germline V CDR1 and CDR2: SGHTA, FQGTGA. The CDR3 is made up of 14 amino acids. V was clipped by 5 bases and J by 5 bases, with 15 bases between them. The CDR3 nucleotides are TGTGCCAGCAGCCAAGGATCCTTGGGGACTGAAGCTTTCTTT. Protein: CASSQGSLGTEAFF.

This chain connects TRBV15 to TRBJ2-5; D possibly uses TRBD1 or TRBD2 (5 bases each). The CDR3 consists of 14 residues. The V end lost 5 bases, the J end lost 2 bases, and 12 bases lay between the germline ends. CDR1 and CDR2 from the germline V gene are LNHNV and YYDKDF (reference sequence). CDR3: CATSARDQQETQYF. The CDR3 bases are TGTGCCACCAGCGCCCGGGACCAACAAGAGACCCAGTACTTC.

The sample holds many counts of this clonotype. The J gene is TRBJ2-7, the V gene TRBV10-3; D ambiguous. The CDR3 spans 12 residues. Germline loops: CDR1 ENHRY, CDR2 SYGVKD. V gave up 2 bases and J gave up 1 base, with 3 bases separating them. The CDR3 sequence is CAISEGSYEQYF. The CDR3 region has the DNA TGTGCCATCAGTGAGGGTTCCTACGAGCAGTACTTC.

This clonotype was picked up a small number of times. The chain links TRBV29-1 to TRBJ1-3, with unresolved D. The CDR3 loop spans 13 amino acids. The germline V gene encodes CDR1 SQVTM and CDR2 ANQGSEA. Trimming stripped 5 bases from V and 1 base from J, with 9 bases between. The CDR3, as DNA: TGCAGCGTTAGGGTGTCATCTGGAAACACCATATATTTT. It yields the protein CSVRVSSGNTIYF.

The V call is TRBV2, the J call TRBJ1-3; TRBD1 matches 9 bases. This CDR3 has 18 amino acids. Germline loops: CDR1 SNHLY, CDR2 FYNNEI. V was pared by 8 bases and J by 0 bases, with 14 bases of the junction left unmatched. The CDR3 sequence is CASSPRTGASLSGNTIYF. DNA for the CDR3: TGTGCCAGCTCACCAAGGACAGGGGCTAGCCTCTCTGGAAACACCATATATTTT.

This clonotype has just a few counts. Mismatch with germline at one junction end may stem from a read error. For the CDR3, the DNA is TGTGCCATCAGATGGACAGGGGAGATAGATGGCTGCACCTTC. The encoded protein is CAIRWTGEIDGCTF. The chain recombines TRBV10-3 with TRBJ1-2, with 9 bases matching TRBD1. The CDR3 has 14 amino acids. Germline values: CDR1 ENHRY, CDR2 SYGVKD.

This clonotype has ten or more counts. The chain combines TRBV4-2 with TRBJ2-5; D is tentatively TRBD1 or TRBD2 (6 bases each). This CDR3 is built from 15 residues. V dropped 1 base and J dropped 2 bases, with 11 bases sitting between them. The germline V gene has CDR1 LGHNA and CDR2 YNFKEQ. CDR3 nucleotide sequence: TGTGCCAGCAGCCAAGCGGGGGCAGGGCAAGAGACCCAGTACTTC. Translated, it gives CASSQAGAGQETQYF.

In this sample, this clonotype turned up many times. The CDR3 DNA sequence: TGTGCCAGCAGCTTACAGCAGGACACTGAAGCTTTCTTT. This sequence encodes CASSLQQDTEAFF. The V and J genes are TRBV5-4 and TRBJ1-1; D gene uncertain. CDR3 length equals 13 residues. Germline V CDR1 and CDR2: SGHNT, YYREEE (reference sequence). Trimming took 2 bases from V and 3 from J, leaving 8 bases between them.

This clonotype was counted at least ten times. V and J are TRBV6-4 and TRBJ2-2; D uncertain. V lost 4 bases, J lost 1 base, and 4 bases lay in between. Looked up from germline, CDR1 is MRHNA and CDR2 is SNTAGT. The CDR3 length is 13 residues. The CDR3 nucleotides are TGTGCCAGCAGTGCAGGGAACACCGGGGAGCTGTTTTTT. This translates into CASSAGNTGELFF.

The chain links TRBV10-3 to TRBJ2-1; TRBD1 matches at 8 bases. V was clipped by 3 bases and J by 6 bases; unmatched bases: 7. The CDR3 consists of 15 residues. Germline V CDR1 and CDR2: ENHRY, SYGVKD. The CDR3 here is CAISEPPGQGNEQFF. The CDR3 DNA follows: TGTGCCATCAGTGAACCCCCCGGACAGGGCAATGAGCAGTTCTTC.

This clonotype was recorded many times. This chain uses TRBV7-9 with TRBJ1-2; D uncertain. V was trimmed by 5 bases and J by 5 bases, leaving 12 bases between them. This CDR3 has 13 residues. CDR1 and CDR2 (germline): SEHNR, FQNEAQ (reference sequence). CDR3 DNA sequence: TGTGCCAGCAGCCCGGGCAGTATGTATGGCTACACCTTC. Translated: CASSPGSMYGYTF.

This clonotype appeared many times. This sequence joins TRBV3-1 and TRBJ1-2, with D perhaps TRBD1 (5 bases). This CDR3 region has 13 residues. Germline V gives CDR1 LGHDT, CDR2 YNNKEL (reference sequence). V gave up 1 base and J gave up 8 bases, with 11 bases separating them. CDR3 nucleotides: TGTGCCAGCAGCCAAGCAAGGGGAAGCGGCTACACCTTC. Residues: CASSQARGSGYTF. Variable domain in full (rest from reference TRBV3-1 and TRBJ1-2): DTAVSQTPKYLVTQMGNDKSIKCEQNLGHDTMYWYKQDSKKFLKIMFSYNNKELIINETVPNRFSPKSPDKAHLNLHINSLELGDSAVYFCASSQARGSGYTFGSGTRLTVV.

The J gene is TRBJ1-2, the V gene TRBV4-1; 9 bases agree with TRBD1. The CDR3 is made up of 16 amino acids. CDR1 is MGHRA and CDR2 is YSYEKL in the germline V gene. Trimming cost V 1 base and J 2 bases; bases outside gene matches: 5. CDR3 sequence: CASSQVGQGWNYGYTF. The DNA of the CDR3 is TGCGCCAGCAGCCAAGTAGGACAGGGGTGGAACTATGGCTACACCTTC.

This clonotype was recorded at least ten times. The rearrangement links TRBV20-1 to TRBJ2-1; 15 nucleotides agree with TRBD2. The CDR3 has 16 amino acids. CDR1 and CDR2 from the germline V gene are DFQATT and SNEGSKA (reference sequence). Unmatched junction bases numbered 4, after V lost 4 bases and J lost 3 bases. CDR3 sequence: CSANSGLAGGYNEQFF. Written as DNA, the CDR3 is TGCAGTGCTAACTCGGGACTAGCGGGAGGCTACAATGAGCAGTTCTTC.

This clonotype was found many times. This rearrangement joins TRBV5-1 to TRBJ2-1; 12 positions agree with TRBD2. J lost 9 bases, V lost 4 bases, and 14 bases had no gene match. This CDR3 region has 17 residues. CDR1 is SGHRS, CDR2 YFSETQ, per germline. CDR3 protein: CASSLTGASGGALEQFF. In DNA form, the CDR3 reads TGCGCCAGCAGCCTAACGGGGGCTAGCGGGGGGGCACTTGAGCAGTTCTTC.

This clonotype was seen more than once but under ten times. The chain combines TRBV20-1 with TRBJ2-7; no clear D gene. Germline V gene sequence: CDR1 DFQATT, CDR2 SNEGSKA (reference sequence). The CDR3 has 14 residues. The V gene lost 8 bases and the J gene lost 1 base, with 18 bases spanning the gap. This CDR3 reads CSYSILDRSYEQYF. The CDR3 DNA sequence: TGCAGTTACAGCATACTTGACCGATCCTACGAGCAGTACTTC.

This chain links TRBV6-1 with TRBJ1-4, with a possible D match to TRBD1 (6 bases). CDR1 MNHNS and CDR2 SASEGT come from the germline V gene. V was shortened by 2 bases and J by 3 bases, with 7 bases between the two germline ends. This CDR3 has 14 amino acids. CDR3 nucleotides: TGTGCCAGCAGTGAACAGGGGTCTAATGAAAAACTGTTTTTT. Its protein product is CASSEQGSNEKLFF.

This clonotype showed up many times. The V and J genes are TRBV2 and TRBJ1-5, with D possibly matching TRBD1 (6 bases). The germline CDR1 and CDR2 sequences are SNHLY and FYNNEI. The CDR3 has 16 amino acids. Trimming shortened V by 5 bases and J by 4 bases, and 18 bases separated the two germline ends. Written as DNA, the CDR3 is TGTGCCAGCAGTCAGCCCCCGGCAGGGGCAAATCAGCCCCAGCATTTT. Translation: CASSQPPAGANQPQHF.

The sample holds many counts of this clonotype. In DNA, the CDR3 is TGCAGTGCCAGCATTGGACAGGGTGCATTTAGCAATCAGCCCCAGCATTTT. The encoded protein is CSASIGQGAFSNQPQHF. This sequence joins TRBV20-1 and TRBJ1-5; 8 bases agree with TRBD1. The ends lost 6 bases at V and 0 bases at J; junction bases unmatched: 13. The germline V gene encodes CDR1 DFQATT and CDR2 SNEGSKA (reference sequence). The CDR3 spans 17 residues.

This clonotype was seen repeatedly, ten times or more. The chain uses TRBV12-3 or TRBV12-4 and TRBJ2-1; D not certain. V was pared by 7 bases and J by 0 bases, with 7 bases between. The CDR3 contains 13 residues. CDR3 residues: CASKVSSYNEQFF. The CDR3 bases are TGTGCCAGCAAGGTCAGCTCCTACAATGAGCAGTTCTTC.

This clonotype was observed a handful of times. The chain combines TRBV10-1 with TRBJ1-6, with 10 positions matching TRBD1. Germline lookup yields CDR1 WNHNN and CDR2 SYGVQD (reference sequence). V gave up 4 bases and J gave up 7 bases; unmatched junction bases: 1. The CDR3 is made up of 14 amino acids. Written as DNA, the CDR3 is TGCGCCAGCAGTGCGGGACAGGGGAATTCACCCCTCCACTTT. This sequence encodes CASSAGQGNSPLHF.

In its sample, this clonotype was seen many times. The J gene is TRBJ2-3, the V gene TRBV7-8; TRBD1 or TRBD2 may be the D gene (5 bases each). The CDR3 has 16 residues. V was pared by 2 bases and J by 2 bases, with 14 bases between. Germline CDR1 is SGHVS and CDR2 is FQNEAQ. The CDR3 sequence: CASSLSVLGDTDTQYF. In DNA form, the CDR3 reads TGTGCCAGCAGCTTATCGGTTCTGGGGGACACAGATACGCAGTATTTT. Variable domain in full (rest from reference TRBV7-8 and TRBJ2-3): GAGVSQSPRYKVAKRGQDVALRCDPISGHVSLFWYQQALGQGPEFLTYFQNEAQLDKSGLPSDRFFAERPEGSVSTLKIQRTQQEDSAVYLCASSLSVLGDTDTQYFGPGTRLTVL.

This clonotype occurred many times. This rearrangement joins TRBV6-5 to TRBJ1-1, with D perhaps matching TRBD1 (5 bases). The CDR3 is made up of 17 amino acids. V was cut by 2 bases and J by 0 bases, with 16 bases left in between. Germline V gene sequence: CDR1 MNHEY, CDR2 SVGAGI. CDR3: CASSYMGDGAMNTEAFF. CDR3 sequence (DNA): TGTGCCAGCAGTTACATGGGGGACGGAGCCATGAACACTGAAGCTTTCTTT.